A single sample is the source of the 5 T cell receptor beta chains below, sequenced in a study of T-cell memory formation after mild COVID-19. TCRdb recomputed calls from the 5' RACE reads with MiXCR, one row per CDR3 protein. Among about 190,000 distinct CDR3 sequences listed, roughly 30% were seen once. Sequences were obtained from PBMCs or a T cell subset sorted from them (not recorded which). The source of these receptors is an adult woman who had mild COVID-19 (a few samples of this study predate the infection). Cell type and time point are not known.

The chain carries TRBV7-3 and TRBJ2-3; the D gene is possibly TRBD1 (6 bases). Trimming removed 2 bases at V and 6 bases at J, with 15 bases between. CDR3 length: 15 residues. Germline-derived CDR1 and CDR2 are SGHTA and FQGTGA. The CDR3 DNA follows: TGTGCCAGCAGCTTATCGGCCCAGGGGCTGGATACGCAGTATTTT. It is translated as CASSLSAQGLDTQYF.

This clonotype came up a few times. This chain uses TRBV12-3 or TRBV12-4 with TRBJ1-5; 9 positions agree with TRBD1. V gave up 6 bases and J gave up 5 bases; unmatched junction bases: 8. The CDR3 runs 15 residues. The CDR3 sequence is CASRRGTGYDQPQHF. The DNA of the CDR3 is TGTGCCAGCAGACGAGGGACAGGGTATGATCAGCCCCAGCATTTT.

This chain uses TRBV3-1 with TRBJ1-4; 8 bases agree with TRBD1. The V gene end was trimmed by 3 bases and the J gene end by 5 bases; junction bases not matched to a gene: 8. The CDR3 runs 16 residues. CDR1 is LGHDT and CDR2 is YNNKEL in the germline V gene (reference sequence). CDR3 DNA sequence: TGTGCCAGCAGCCATCTAGCAGGGGGCGCGAATGAAAAACTGTTTTTT. Encoded protein: CASSHLAGGANEKLFF.

This clonotype was seen more than once but under ten times. This chain uses TRBV4-1 with TRBJ2-5, with 8 bases identical to TRBD2. This CDR3 contains 15 residues. V lost 5 bases, J lost 0 bases, and 5 bases stayed unmatched. Germline V CDR1 and CDR2: MGHRA, YSYEKL. As DNA, the CDR3 is TGCGCCAGCAGCTTAGAGCGGGGGTACCAAGAGACCCAGTACTTC. Protein product: CASSLERGYQETQYF.

The chain links TRBV7-9 to TRBJ2-7; TRBD2 agrees at 7 bases. In germline, CDR1 is SEHNR, CDR2 FQNEAQ (reference sequence). Trimming took 0 bases from V and 6 from J; bases not matched to a gene: 8. This CDR3 region has 15 residues. The CDR3 region is CASSLALGAGVEQYF. In DNA form, the CDR3 reads TGTGCCAGCAGCTTAGCGCTTGGGGCGGGAGTCGAGCAGTACTTC.